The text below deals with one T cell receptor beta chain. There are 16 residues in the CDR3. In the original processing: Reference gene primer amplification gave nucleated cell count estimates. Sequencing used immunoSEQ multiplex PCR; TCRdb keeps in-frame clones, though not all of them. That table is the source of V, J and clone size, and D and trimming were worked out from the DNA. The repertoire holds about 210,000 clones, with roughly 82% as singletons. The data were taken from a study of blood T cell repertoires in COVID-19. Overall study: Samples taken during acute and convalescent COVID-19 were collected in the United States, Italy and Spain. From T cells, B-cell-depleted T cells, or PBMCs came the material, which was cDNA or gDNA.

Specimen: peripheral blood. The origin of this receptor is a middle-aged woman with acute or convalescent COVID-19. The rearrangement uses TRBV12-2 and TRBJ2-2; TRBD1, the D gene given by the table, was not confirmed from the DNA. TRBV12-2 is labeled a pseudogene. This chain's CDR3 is CASRYQTGRNTGELFF. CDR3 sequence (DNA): TGTGCAAGTCGATATCAGACAGGGAGGAACACCGGGGAGCTGTTTTTT.